A selection of T cell receptor beta chains follows, all from one sample in a study of T cell repertoires in cytomegalovirus infection. MiXCR, run by TCRdb on the reads, gives a single entry per CDR3 protein. Of more than 650,000 distinct CDR3 sequences listed, about a third were seen once; the top ten hold about 2.8%. The sequenced material came from PBMCs. The origin of the receptors is a human donor in good health (CMV status not recorded). Some clones in this sample may be carry-over from other donors' samples. CDR3s include the opening cysteine and the closing phenylalanine or tryptophan. D genes are given only for firm matches. Expanded clones are given a class, and other clones once, few, many or no size at all.

d_gene: NA; abundance: few; j_gene: TRBJ2-1; v_gene: TRBV20-1; CDR3aa: CSARDFLSPGHDSSYNEQFF; CDR3nt: TGCAGTGCTAGAGATTTTCTATCTCCGGGCCACGACAGCTCCTACAATGAGCAGTTCTTC
d_gene: TRBD1; abundance: NA; j_gene: TRBJ1-4; v_gene: TRBV29-1; CDR3aa: CSVERKSQGVEKLFF; CDR3nt: TGCAGCGTTGAAAGGAAGTCCCAGGGGGTTGAAAAACTGTTTTTT
d_gene: NA; abundance: NA; j_gene: TRBJ1-3; v_gene: TRBV5-5; CDR3aa: CASSLKQILGNTIYF; CDR3nt: TGTGCCAGCAGCTTGAAACAAATTCTTGGAAACACCATATATTTT
d_gene: NA; abundance: many; j_gene: TRBJ2-5; v_gene: TRBV7-2; CDR3aa: CASSLLAADTGTQYF; CDR3nt: TGTGCCAGCAGCTTATTAGCCGCGGATACGGGGACCCAGTACTTC
d_gene: TRBD2; abundance: NA; j_gene: TRBJ2-1; v_gene: TRBV27; CDR3aa: CASRVAGGTNNEQFF; CDR3nt: TGTGCCAGCAGGGTAGCGGGAGGTACCAACAATGAGCAGTTCTTC
d_gene: NA; abundance: few; j_gene: TRBJ2-5; v_gene: TRBV7-3; CDR3aa: CASSLIGMSETQYF; CDR3nt: TGTGCCAGCAGCTTAATAGGGATGTCAGAGACCCAGTACTTC
d_gene: NA; abundance: NA; j_gene: TRBJ1-4; v_gene: TRBV7-9; CDR3aa: CASSSDGIINEKLFF; CDR3nt: TGTGCCAGCAGCTCAGACGGAATAATTAATGAAAAACTGTTTTTT
d_gene: NA; abundance: few; j_gene: TRBJ2-1; v_gene: TRBV14; CDR3aa: CASSQLTAAYNEQFF; CDR3nt: TGTGCCAGCAGCCAGTTGACAGCGGCCTACAATGAGCAGTTCTTC
d_gene: NA; abundance: few; j_gene: TRBJ2-3; v_gene: TRBV19; CDR3aa: CASSIGFADTQYF; CDR3nt: TGTGCCAGTAGTATAGGGTTTGCAGATACGCAGTATTTT
d_gene: NA; abundance: few; j_gene: TRBJ2-6; v_gene: TRBV27; CDR3aa: CASSPWTGANVLTF; CDR3nt: TGTGCCAGCAGTCCATGGACCGGGGCCAACGTCCTGACTTTC
d_gene: TRBD2; abundance: few; j_gene: TRBJ2-1; v_gene: TRBV7-2; CDR3aa: CASSFSGTTLYNEQFF; CDR3nt: TGTGCCAGCAGCTTCTCCGGGACTACCCTTTACAATGAGCAGTTCTTC
d_gene: TRBD2; abundance: many; j_gene: TRBJ2-1; v_gene: TRBV4-1; CDR3aa: CASRVAGGIHNEQFF; CDR3nt: TGCGCCAGCAGGGTAGCGGGGGGTATACACAATGAGCAGTTCTTC
d_gene: NA; abundance: NA; j_gene: TRBJ2-5; v_gene: TRBV10-3; CDR3aa: CAISEPKLQETQYF; CDR3nt: TGTGCCATCAGTGAGCCGAAGCTCCAAGAGACCCAGTACTTC
d_gene: TRBD1; abundance: few; j_gene: TRBJ1-2; v_gene: TRBV7-9; CDR3aa: CASSLIVGQGYGYTF; CDR3nt: TGTGCCAGCAGCTTAATAGTTGGACAGGGTTATGGCTACACCTTC
d_gene: NA; abundance: NA; j_gene: TRBJ2-1; v_gene: TRBV2; CDR3aa: CASSERGGRGDEQFF; CDR3nt: TGTGCCAGCAGTGAAAGGGGGGGCCGAGGAGATGAGCAGTTCTTC
d_gene: NA; abundance: many; j_gene: TRBJ1-1; v_gene: TRBV6-5; CDR3aa: CASSYNRGDYNTEAFF; CDR3nt: TGTGCCAGCAGTTACAACAGAGGGGACTATAACACTGAAGCTTTCTTT
d_gene: NA; abundance: few; j_gene: TRBJ1-2; v_gene: TRBV11-2; CDR3aa: CASSPNWASNYGYTF; CDR3nt: TGTGCCAGCAGCCCCAATTGGGCATCAAACTATGGCTACACCTTC
d_gene: NA; abundance: NA; j_gene: TRBJ2-7; v_gene: TRBV7-2; CDR3aa: CATGLTEGPYEQYF; CDR3nt: TGTGCCACTGGGCTCACGGAGGGACCCTACGAGCAGTACTTC
d_gene: TRBD1; abundance: NA; j_gene: TRBJ2-7; v_gene: TRBV6-6; CDR3aa: CASSYPFGTGDYEQYF; CDR3nt: TGTGCCAGCAGTTACCCGTTTGGGACAGGGGACTACGAGCAGTACTTC
d_gene: NA; abundance: once; j_gene: TRBJ1-5; v_gene: TRBV30; CDR3aa: CAWRGHSNQPQHF; CDR3nt: TGTGCCTGGCGGGGCCATAGCAATCAGCCCCAGCATTTT
d_gene: NA; abundance: few; j_gene: TRBJ2-7; v_gene: TRBV28; CDR3aa: CASSFEQAEYYEQYF; CDR3nt: TGTGCCAGCAGTTTCGAACAGGCGGAATATTACGAGCAGTACTTC
d_gene: NA; abundance: NA; j_gene: TRBJ2-1; v_gene: TRBV6-5; CDR3aa: CASRELRRSYNEQFF; CDR3nt: TGTGCCAGCAGGGAATTGCGTCGGTCCTACAATGAGCAGTTCTTC
d_gene: NA; abundance: few; j_gene: TRBJ1-1; v_gene: TRBV6-8; CDR3aa: CASSTPSGGGTEAFF; CDR3nt: TGTGCCAGCAGTACCCCTTCCGGGGGTGGCACTGAAGCTTTCTTT
d_gene: NA; abundance: NA; j_gene: TRBJ2-1; v_gene: TRBV7-2; CDR3aa: CDSSKTRSSYNEQFF; CDR3nt: TGTGACAGCAGCAAGACTAGGAGCTCCTACAATGAGCAGTTCTTC
d_gene: NA; abundance: NA; j_gene: TRBJ1-1; v_gene: TRBV28; CDR3aa: CASSLFSGESTEAFF; CDR3nt: TGTGCCAGCAGTTTATTTTCCGGGGAATCCACTGAAGCTTTCTTT
d_gene: NA; abundance: few; j_gene: TRBJ1-3; v_gene: TRBV29-1; CDR3aa: CSVEAGAGNTIYF; CDR3nt: TGCAGCGTTGAGGCAGGGGCGGGAAACACCATATATTTT
d_gene: NA; abundance: NA; j_gene: TRBJ1-1; v_gene: TRBV29-1; CDR3aa: CSGHPQGGDEAFF; CDR3nt: TGCAGCGGGCACCCCCAGGGTGGAGATGAAGCTTTCTTT
d_gene: NA; abundance: few; j_gene: TRBJ2-1; v_gene: TRBV24-1; CDR3aa: CATKGYNEQFF; CDR3nt: TGTGCCACCAAGGGTTACAATGAGCAGTTCTTC